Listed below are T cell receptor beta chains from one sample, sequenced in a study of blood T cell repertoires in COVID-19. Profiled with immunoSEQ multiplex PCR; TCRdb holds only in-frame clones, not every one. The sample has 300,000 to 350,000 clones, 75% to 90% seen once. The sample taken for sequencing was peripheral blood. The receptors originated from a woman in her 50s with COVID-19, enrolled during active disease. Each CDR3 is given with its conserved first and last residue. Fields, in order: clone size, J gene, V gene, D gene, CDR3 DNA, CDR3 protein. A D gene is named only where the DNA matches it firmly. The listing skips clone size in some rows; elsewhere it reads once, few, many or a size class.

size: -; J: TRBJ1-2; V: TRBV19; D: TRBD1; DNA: TGTGCCAGTAGTACCTGGGACAGGGTAAAGGATGGCTACACCTTC; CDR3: CASSTWDRVKDGYTF
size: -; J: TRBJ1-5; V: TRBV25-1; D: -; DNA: TGTGCCACCCAGCAAGCTCATCACAGGAATAGCAATCAGCCCCAGCATTTT; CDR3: CATQQAHHRNSNQPQHF
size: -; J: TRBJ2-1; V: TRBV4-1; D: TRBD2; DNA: TGCGCCAGCAGCCAAGCGGGAGGGCCTATAGGCAATGAGCAGTTCTTC; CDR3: CASSQAGGPIGNEQFF
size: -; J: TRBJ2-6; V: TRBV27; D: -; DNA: TGTGCCAGCTCCATTTCAGGGGCCAACGTCCTGACTTTC; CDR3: CASSISGANVLTF
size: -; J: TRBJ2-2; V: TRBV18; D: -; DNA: TGTGCCAGCTCATTACAGGAGAACACCGGGGAGCTGTTTTTT; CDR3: CASSLQENTGELFF
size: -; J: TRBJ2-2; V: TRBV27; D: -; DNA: TGTGCCAGCAAAGCTCAGGGCCTGCTGAACACCGGGGAGCTGTTTTTT; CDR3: CASKAQGLLNTGELFF
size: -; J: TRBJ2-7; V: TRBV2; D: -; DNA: TGTGCCAGCAGTGAACTTCCGGGACTCCGACCTCCTGGGTACTTC; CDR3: CASSELPGLRPPGYF
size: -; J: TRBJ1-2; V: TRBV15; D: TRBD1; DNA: TGTGCCACCAGCAGGGGGGACAGTCAATCATTTAACTATGGCTACACCTTC; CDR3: CATSRGDSQSFNYGYTF
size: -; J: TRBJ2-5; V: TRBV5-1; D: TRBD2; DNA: TGCGCCAGCAGCTTGGAGGTTAGCGGGAGGGTCCGAGAGACCCAGTACTTC; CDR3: CASSLEVSGRVRETQYF
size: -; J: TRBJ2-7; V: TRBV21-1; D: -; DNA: TGTGCCAGAGGAGCGGGAGGGCCCTCCTACGAGCAGTACTTC; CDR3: CARGAGGPSYEQYF
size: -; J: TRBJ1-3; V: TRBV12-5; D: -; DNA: TGTGCTAGTGGTTTGGTAATACCGGAGAACTCTGGAAACACCATATATTTT; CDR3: CASGLVIPENSGNTIYF
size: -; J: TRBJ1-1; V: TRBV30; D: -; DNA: TGTGCCTGGAGGACGACTCGGGACAAAAGGCTGAACACTGAAGCTTTCTTT; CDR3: CAWRTTRDKRLNTEAFF
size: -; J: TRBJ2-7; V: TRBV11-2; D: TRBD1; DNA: TGTGCCAGCCGGGGCCCGGGACAGGGGCTTTCCTACGAGCAGTACTTC; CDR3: CASRGPGQGLSYEQYF
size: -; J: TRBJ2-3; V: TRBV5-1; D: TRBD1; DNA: TGCGCCAGCAGCTTAGGACAGGGCGCGGCAGATACGCAGTATTTT; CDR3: CASSLGQGAADTQYF
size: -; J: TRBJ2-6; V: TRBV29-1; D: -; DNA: TGCAGCGTTGTGGAGGGTATGGGGGCCAACGTCCTGACTTTC; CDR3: CSVVEGMGANVLTF
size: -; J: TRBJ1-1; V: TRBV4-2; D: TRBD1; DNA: TGTGCCAGCAGCCAAGATCTGGAGGGGGCCTACGACACTGAAGCTTTCTTT; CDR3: CASSQDLEGAYDTEAFF
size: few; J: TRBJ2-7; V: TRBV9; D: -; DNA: TGTGCCAGCAGCGTAAGACTAGGCCCCTACGAGCAGTACTTC; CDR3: CASSVRLGPYEQYF
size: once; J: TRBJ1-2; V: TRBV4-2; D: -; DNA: TGTGCCAGCAGCCGAACGACAGGAGGCGGTAACTATGGCTACACCTTC; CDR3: CASSRTTGGGNYGYTF
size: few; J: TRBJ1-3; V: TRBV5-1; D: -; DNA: TGCGCCAGCAGGGAGGCGGTCTCTGGAAACACCATATATTTT; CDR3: CASREAVSGNTIYF
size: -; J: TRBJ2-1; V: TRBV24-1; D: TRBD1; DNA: TGTGCCACCAGTCTGCCGGGACAGGCTTTCAATGAGCAGTTCTTC; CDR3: CATSLPGQAFNEQFF
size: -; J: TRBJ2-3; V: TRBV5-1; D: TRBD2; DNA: TGCGCCAGCAGGAGGCTAGCGGGAAGCACAGATACGCAGTATTTT; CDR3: CASRRLAGSTDTQYF
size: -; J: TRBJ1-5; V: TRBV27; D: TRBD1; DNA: TGTGCCAGCAGTCGGGGACAGGGGAGGAGTCAGCCCCAGCATTTT; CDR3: CASSRGQGRSQPQHF
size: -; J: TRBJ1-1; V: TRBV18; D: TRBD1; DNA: TGTGCCAGCTCACCTTGGACAGGGGCAACCACTGAAGCTTTCTTT; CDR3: CASSPWTGATTEAFF
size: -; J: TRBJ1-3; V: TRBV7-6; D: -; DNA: TGTGCCGCAGGGAAGAGCTCTGGAAACACCATATATTTT; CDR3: CAAGKSSGNTIYF
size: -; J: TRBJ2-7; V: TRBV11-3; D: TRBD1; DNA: TGTGCCAGCAGCTTAGAAGGGACAGGGGACTTTAGCTCCTACGAGCAGTACTTC; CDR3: CASSLEGTGDFSSYEQYF
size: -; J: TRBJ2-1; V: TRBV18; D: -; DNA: TGTGCCAGCTCACCGTCGCAGGGAGGCTCTACTGAGCAGTTCTTC; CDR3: CASSPSQGGSTEQFF
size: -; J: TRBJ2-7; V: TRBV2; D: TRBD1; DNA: TGTGCCAGCAGTTCACAGGGGGGAGCCTACGAGCAGTACTTC; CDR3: CASSSQGGAYEQYF
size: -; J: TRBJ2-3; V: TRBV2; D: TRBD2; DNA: TGTGCCAGCAGTAGACTAGCGGGAGGGGGAGATACGCAGTATTTT; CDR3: CASSRLAGGGDTQYF
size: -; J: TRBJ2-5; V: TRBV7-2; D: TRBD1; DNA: TGTGCCAGCAGCTGGAGACAGGGGTTAGGAGAGACCCAGTACTTC; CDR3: CASSWRQGLGETQYF
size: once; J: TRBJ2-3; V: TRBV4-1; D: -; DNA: TGCGCCAGCAGCCGTCCTAGCGACACAGATACGCAGTATTTT; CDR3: CASSRPSDTDTQYF
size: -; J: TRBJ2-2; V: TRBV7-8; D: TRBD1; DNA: TGTGCCAGCACCCGGACAGGGGTCACCGGGGAGCTGTTTTTT; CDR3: CASTRTGVTGELFF
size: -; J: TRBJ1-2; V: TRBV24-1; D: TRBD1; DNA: TGTGCCACCAGTGACACGGGACAGGGGACCTATGGCTACACCTTC; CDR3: CATSDTGQGTYGYTF
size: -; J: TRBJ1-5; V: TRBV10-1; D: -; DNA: TGCGCCAGCAGCCTCTTCGGGGGTCAGCCCCAGCATTTT; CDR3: CASSLFGGQPQHF
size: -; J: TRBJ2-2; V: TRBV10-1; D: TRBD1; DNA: TGCGCCACCCCCGGGACAGGTACCACCGGGGAGCTGTTTTTT; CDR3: CATPGTGTTGELFF
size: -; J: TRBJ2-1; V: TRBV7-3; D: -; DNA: TGTGCCAGCAGCCTACGCGGTGGGGGGTCCCCAACGGGGAATGAGCAGTTCTTC; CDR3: CASSLRGGGSPTGNEQFF
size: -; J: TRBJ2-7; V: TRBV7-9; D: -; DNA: TGTGCCAGCAGGCCGGGACAAACCTACGAGCAGTACTTC; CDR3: CASRPGQTYEQYF
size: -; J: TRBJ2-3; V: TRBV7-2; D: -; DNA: TGTGCCAGCAGCTTAACGTGGGCGGGGAATAGGGATACGCAGTATTTT; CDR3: CASSLTWAGNRDTQYF
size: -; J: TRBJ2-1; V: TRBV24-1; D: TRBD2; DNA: TGTGCCACCAGTGAGGGAGCGGGGCTCTACAATGAGCAGTTCTTC; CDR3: CATSEGAGLYNEQFF
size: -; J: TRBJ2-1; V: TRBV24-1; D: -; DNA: TGTGCCACCAGTGATTCTCGACTAGTAGGGCTCTCCTACAATGAGCAGTTCTTC; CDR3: CATSDSRLVGLSYNEQFF
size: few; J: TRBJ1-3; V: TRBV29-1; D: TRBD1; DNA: TGCAGCGTAGAGGACAGGCTAGGCAACACCATATATTTT; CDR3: CSVEDRLGNTIYF
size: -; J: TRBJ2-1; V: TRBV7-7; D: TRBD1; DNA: TGTGCCAGCAGCCCCGCCGGGACAGGGGACAATGAGCAGTTCTTC; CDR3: CASSPAGTGDNEQFF